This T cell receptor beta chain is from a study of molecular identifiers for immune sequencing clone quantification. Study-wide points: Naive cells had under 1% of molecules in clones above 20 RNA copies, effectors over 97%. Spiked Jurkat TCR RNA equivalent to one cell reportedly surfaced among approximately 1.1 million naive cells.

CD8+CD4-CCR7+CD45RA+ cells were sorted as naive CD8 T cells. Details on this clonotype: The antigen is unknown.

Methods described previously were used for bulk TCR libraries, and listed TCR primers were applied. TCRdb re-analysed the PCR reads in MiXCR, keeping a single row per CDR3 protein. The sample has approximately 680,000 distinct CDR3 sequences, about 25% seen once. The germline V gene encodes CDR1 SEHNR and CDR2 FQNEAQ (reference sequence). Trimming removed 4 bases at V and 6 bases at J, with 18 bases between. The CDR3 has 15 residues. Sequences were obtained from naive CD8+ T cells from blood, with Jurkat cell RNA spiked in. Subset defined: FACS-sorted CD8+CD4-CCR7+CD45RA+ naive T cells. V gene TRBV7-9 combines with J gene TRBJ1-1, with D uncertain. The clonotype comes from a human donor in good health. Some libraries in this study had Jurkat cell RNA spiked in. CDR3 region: CASSWFADMPPEAFF. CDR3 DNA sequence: TGTGCCAGCAGCTGGTTCGCGGATATGCCCCCTGAAGCTTTCTTT.